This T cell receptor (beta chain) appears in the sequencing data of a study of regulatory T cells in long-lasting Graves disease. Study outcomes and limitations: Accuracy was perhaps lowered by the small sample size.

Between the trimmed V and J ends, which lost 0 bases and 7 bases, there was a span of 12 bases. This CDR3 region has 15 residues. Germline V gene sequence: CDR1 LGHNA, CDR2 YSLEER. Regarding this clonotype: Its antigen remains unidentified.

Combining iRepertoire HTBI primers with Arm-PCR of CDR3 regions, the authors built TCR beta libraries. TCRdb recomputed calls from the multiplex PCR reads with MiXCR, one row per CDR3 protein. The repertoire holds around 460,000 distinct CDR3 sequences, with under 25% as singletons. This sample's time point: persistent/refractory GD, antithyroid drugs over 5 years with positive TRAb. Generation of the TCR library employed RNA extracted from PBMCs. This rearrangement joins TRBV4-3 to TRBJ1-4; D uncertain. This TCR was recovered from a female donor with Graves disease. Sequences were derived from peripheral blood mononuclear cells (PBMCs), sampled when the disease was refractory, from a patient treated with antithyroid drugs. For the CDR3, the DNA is TGCGCCAGCAGCCAAGATATGGGCGGGTTTGAAAAACTGTTTTTT. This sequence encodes CASSQDMGGFEKLFF.